This T cell receptor beta chain was identified during a study of T cells in tuberculosis. Overall study context: Sequenced TCRs come from CD1B-GMM tetramer-binding T cells.

Thawed, overnight-rested PBMC were stained with GMM-loaded CD1B tetramer, viability dye and anti-CD3, then sorted. The lipid loaded on the CD1B tetramers was C32 glucose monomycolate from Rhodococcus equi. The table came from immunoSEQ multiplex PCR; TCRdb's copy has only in-frame clones and leaves some out. The sample records 85,000 to 90,000 clones, about nine tenths being singletons. This CDR3 region has 14 residues. The V and J ends lost 6 bases and 8 bases respectively, with 19 bases between them. Germline V lookup: CDR1 SQVTM, CDR2 ANQGSEA. The receptor was derived from an adult woman with latent tuberculosis. Source material: CD1b-GMM tetramer-negative cells sorted from PBMCs. The chain links TRBV29-1 to TRBJ1-4; D might be TRBD1 (6 bases). CDR3 in amino acids: CSVALEDSLEKLFF. The CDR3 DNA reads as TGCAGCGTAGCCCTGGAGGACAGTCTAGAAAAACTGTTTTTT.